One and the same sample provided the 18 T cell receptor beta chains below, sequenced in a study of T cell responses to AZD1222 COVID-19 vaccine. Generated by immunoSEQ multiplex PCR, the TCRdb table keeps only in-frame clones and is missing some. The sample contains about 130,000 clones, just over 90% of which appear only once. This material consisted of peripheral blood, taken on day 0 of AZD1222 vaccination. These receptors all stem from an adult in good health.

The chain couples TRBV19 to TRBJ1-4; TRBD1 aligns across 9 bases. Looked up from germline, CDR1 is LNHDA and CDR2 is SQIVND (reference sequence). V dropped 7 bases and J dropped 6; count of bases not matched to a gene: 12. The CDR3 is made up of 16 amino acids. Here the CDR3 DNA reads TGTGCCAGTACCAGTTTGACAGGGGGGGAGGATGAAAAACTGTTTTTT. It is translated as CASTSLTGGEDEKLFF.

The chain couples TRBV12-3 or TRBV12-4 to TRBJ2-2; possible D gene TRBD2, 5 bases. V was cut by 6 bases and J by 6 bases, with 11 bases left in between. The length of the CDR3 is 13 residues. The CDR3 bases are TGTGCCAGCAGCGTTCGGGGATCCGGGGAGCTGTTTTTT. It codes for CASSVRGSGELFF.

The chain links TRBV7-9 to TRBJ2-7; 13 positions match TRBD2. The CDR3 is made up of 16 amino acids. Trimming at V came to 4 bases and at J to 0 bases, leaving 3 bases not matched to a gene. CDR1 is SEHNR, CDR2 FQNEAQ, per germline (reference sequence). The DNA of the CDR3 is TGTGCCAGCAGCTCCGGACTAGCGGGGGACTCCTACGAGCAGTACTTC. Its translation is CASSSGLAGDSYEQYF.

The chain links TRBV19 to TRBJ1-1, with TRBD1 identical over 10 bases. The length of the CDR3 is 15 residues. The ends lost 5 bases at V and 1 base at J; junction bases unmatched: 4. Germline V CDR1 and CDR2: LNHDA, SQIVND (reference sequence). The CDR3 loop is CASSSWDRGNTEAFF. DNA of the CDR3: TGTGCCAGTAGTTCCTGGGACAGGGGGAACACTGAAGCTTTCTTT.

The V call is TRBV12-5, the J call TRBJ1-5, with TRBD1 as a possible D gene (6 bases). The CDR3 length is 15 residues. Per germline, CDR1 LGHNT and CDR2 FRNRAP. The V end was cut by 5 bases, the J end by 2 bases, with 13 bases between. The CDR3: CASGPGGSGNQPQHF. The DNA of the CDR3 is TGTGCTAGTGGTCCCGGGGGCTCGGGCAATCAGCCCCAGCATTTT.

The chain combines TRBV18 with TRBJ1-2, with 8 bases aligning to TRBD1. Germline-derived CDR1 and CDR2 are KGHSH and LQKENI. V dropped 2 bases and J dropped 7; count of bases not matched to a gene: 6. The length of the CDR3 is 14 residues. The CDR3 DNA reads as TGTGCCAGCTCACCAACGGCAGGGGGCCGTGGCTACACCTTC. It is translated as CASSPTAGGRGYTF. The full variable domain, its missing parts supplied by reference TRBV18 and TRBJ1-2, is NAGVMQNPRHLVRRRGQEARLRCSPMKGHSHVYWYRQLPEEGLKFMVYLQKENIIDESGMPKERFSAEFPKEGPSILRIQQVVRGDSAAYFCASSPTAGGRGYTFGSGTRLTVV.

This chain links TRBV27 with TRBJ1-6; D call uncertain. Trimming left V 3 bases short and J 9 bases short, with 12 bases between. Germline CDR1 MNHEY, CDR2 SMNVEV (reference sequence). This CDR3 is built from 14 residues. CDR3 nucleotides: TGTGCCAGCAGTTTTTTCCAGCAAATTTCACCCCTCCACTTT. It yields the protein CASSFFQQISPLHF.

The rearrangement uses TRBV5-1 and TRBJ1-3; a weak D match, TRBD1 (5 bases). The germline CDR1 and CDR2 sequences are SGHRS and YFSETQ. Trimming took 4 bases from V and 0 from J, leaving 14 bases between them. This CDR3 spans 16 amino acids. The CDR3 region has the DNA TGCGCCAGCAGCGGAACCGGGACCGGCTCTGGAAACACCATATATTTT. It codes for CASSGTGTGSGNTIYF.

V usage is TRBV7-2 and J usage is TRBJ1-3; no reliable D call. Germline V gene lookup returns CDR1 SGHTA and CDR2 FQGNSA. CDR3 length: 14 amino acids. Deletions cut 2 bases from V and 2 bases from J, with 7 bases between. In nucleotides, the CDR3 is TGTGCCAGCAGCTTACGTATGGCTGGAAACACCATATATTTT. It yields the protein CASSLRMAGNTIYF.

CDR3 in DNA: TGCGCCAGCAGAAGGGCCGAGAACACCGGGGAGCTGTTTTTT. As protein: CASRRAENTGELFF. The chain uses TRBV4-1 and TRBJ2-2; D not certain. This CDR3 has 14 amino acids. V shed 6 bases and J shed 1 base, with 9 bases lying between them. Germline V gene sequence: CDR1 MGHRA, CDR2 YSYEKL.

The chain couples TRBV5-8 to TRBJ1-4; D is unclear. Trimming took 4 bases from V and 6 from J, leaving 7 bases between them. Germline CDR1 reads SGHTS; CDR2 reads YDEGEE. The CDR3 runs 12 residues. CDR3 in DNA: TGTGCCAGCAGCCCCGCGGATGAAAAACTGTTTTTT. Its translation is CASSPADEKLFF.

The chain recombines TRBV7-9 with TRBJ1-5; TRBD1 might be the D (5 bases). Germline loops: CDR1 SEHNR, CDR2 FQNEAQ (reference sequence). Between the trimmed V and J ends, which lost 1 base and 7 bases, there was a span of 14 bases. CDR3 length equals 15 residues. CDR3: CASSLVGPGRQPQHF. CDR3 nucleotides: TGTGCCAGCAGCTTAGTGGGGCCCGGCAGGCAGCCCCAGCATTTT.

The gene calls are TRBV10-3 and TRBJ1-1; TRBD1 matches at 8 bases. The germline V gene encodes CDR1 ENHRY and CDR2 SYGVKD. With 9 bases clipped from V and 7 bases from J, the junction kept 4 bases outside the gene matches. This CDR3 contains 11 residues. The CDR3 here is CAIRQGLEAFF. DNA for the CDR3: TGTGCCATTCGACAGGGGCTTGAAGCTTTCTTT.

V usage is TRBV9 and J usage is TRBJ2-7, with a weak D call TRBD2 (5 bases). Germline lookup yields CDR1 SGDLS and CDR2 YYNGEE. V was pared by 0 bases and J by 7 bases, with 14 bases between. This CDR3 has 14 residues. The CDR3 loop is CASSVGGIGQEQYF. As DNA, the CDR3 is TGTGCCAGCAGCGTAGGAGGGATCGGTCAAGAGCAGTACTTC.

V and J are TRBV5-1 and TRBJ1-2; unclear D gene. Trimming took 0 bases from V and 1 from J, leaving 7 bases between them. The CDR3 covers 14 residues. Germline loops: CDR1 SGHRS, CDR2 YFSETQ. The DNA for the CDR3 is TGCGCCAGCAGCTTGGGCAGAAGTAACTATGGCTACACCTTC. Protein: CASSLGRSNYGYTF.

This sequence joins TRBV19 and TRBJ1-1; D ambiguous. The CDR3 runs to 14 residues. Germline V lookup: CDR1 LNHDA, CDR2 SQIVND (reference sequence). V shed 6 bases and J shed 1 base, with 12 bases lying between them. The chain's CDR3 is CASRRPGRNTEAFF. The CDR3 nucleotides read TGTGCCAGTAGGAGACCGGGCCGGAACACTGAAGCTTTCTTT. The variable domain in full, completed from reference TRBV19 and TRBJ1-1, reads DGGITQSPKYLFRKEGQNVTLSCEQNLNHDAMYWYRQDPGQGLRLIYYSQIVNDFQKGDIAEGYSVSREKKESFPLTVTSAQKNPTAFYLCASRRPGRNTEAFFGQGTRLTVV.

The V call is TRBV24-1, the J call TRBJ1-2; D is ambiguous. Per the germline V gene, CDR1 is KGHDR and CDR2 is SFDVKD. The CDR3 sequence is 14 residues long. V lost 3 bases, J lost 8 bases, and 15 bases lay in between. For the CDR3, the DNA is TGTGCCACCAGTGATCCCGTGCGCAGGCAGGGCTACACCTTC. Amino acids: CATSDPVRRQGYTF.

CDR3 sequence reads: CASSLSDYEQYF. The CDR3 bases are TGTGCCAGCAGCTTATCCGACTACGAGCAGTACTTC. The chain recombines TRBV7-9 with TRBJ2-7; the D is unclear. Trimming shortened V by 2 bases and J by 3 bases, and 5 bases separated the two germline ends. The CDR3 is made up of 12 amino acids. CDR1 and CDR2 from the germline V gene are SEHNR and FQNEAQ (reference sequence).